Listed below are T cell receptor beta chains from one sample, sequenced in a study of cytomegalovirus exposure and HLA in healthy donors. Repertoires were generated with immunoSEQ multiplex PCR, while TCRdb's copy carries only in-frame clones and drops some. The sample includes some 150,000 clones, almost 85% of them seen just once. The sample taken for sequencing was PBMCs. Receptor source: a man aged 25-40 years in good health and CMV-seropositive. Both conserved end residues are part of each CDR3. A D gene is named only where the DNA matches it firmly. Clone size is stated in some rows and not others, as once, few, many or a class when expanded.

V	D	length	size	J	CDR3	DNA
TRBV28	TRBD1	15	-	TRBJ2-7	CASSFGTGMRYEQYF	TGTGCCAGCAGTTTTGGGACAGGGATGCGCTACGAGCAGTACTTC
TRBV6-5	-	12	once	TRBJ1-4	CASSLNREKLFF	TGTGCCAGCAGCCTGAACAGGGAAAAACTGTTTTTT
TRBV7-9	TRBD1	16	-	TRBJ1-1	CASSFLRQGGNTEAFF	TGTGCCAGCAGCTTTTTGAGACAGGGAGGGAACACTGAAGCTTTCTTT
TRBV6-6	-	12	-	TRBJ2-7	CASSNRVHEQYF	TGTGCCAGCAGTAACAGGGTTCACGAGCAGTACTTC
TRBV30	TRBD2	15	-	TRBJ2-1	CAWSAGLAGEIEQFF	TGTGCCTGGAGTGCCGGACTAGCGGGAGAAATTGAGCAGTTCTTC
TRBV2	TRBD1	11	-	TRBJ2-7	CASSNWDREYF	TGTGCCAGCAGTAACTGGGACAGGGAGTACTTC
TRBV7-9	TRBD1	16	once	TRBJ1-3	CASSYRTGGDGNTIYF	TGTGCCAGCAGCTACCGGACAGGGGGCGATGGAAACACCATATATTTT
TRBV25-1	-	15	-	TRBJ2-5	CASSGRGHSGETQYF	TGTGCCAGCAGTGGCAGGGGCCACTCAGGGGAGACCCAGTACTTC
TRBV6-5	-	13	-	TRBJ1-4	CASSRATNEKLFF	TGTGCCAGCAGTCGAGCAACTAATGAAAAACTGTTTTTT
TRBV19	-	13	-	TRBJ1-2	CASSTGENYGYTF	TGTGCCAGTAGTACGGGGGAGAACTATGGCTACACCTTC
TRBV19	-	15	-	TRBJ2-2	CASSLGLSRTGELFF	TGTGCCAGTAGCCTCGGACTGTCGCGCACCGGGGAGCTGTTTTTT
TRBV27	-	15	-	TRBJ1-5	CASSLTGQGRQPQHF	TGTGCCAGCAGTTTAACGGGCCAGGGTCGTCAGCCCCAGCATTTT
TRBV28	-	12	-	TRBJ1-2	CASRQGDYGYTF	TGTGCCAGCAGACAGGGTGACTATGGCTACACCTTC
TRBV30	-	15	-	TRBJ1-4	CAWSRPRNKVEKLFF	TGTGCCTGGAGTCGACCGCGGAACAAAGTCGAAAAACTGTTTTTT
TRBV19	TRBD1	14	once	TRBJ1-2	CASSILRDSYGYTF	TGTGCCAGTAGTATCCTCCGGGACAGCTATGGCTACACCTTC
TRBV30	TRBD1	14	-	TRBJ1-5	CAWSGTESNQPQHF	TGTGCCTGGAGCGGGACAGAGAGCAATCAGCCCCAGCATTTT
TRBV10-2	-	14	-	TRBJ1-5	CASSLGTGNQPQHF	TGCGCCAGCAGTCTGGGAACGGGAAATCAGCCCCAGCATTTT
TRBV19	-	16	-	TRBJ2-3	CASSIPFTSREDTQYF	TGTGCCAGTAGTATTCCCTTTACTAGCCGGGAGGATACGCAGTATTTT
TRBV28	TRBD1	21	-	TRBJ2-7	CASSPSPLGQGRNLGTYEQYF	TGTGCCAGCAGCCCGAGTCCCCTTGGACAGGGGAGGAACCTCGGAACCTACGAGCAGTACTTC
TRBV11-2	TRBD1	17	-	TRBJ2-7	CASSLGTGGQSSYEQYF	TGTGCCAGCAGCTTGGGGACAGGGGGACAGAGCTCCTACGAGCAGTACTTC
TRBV29-1	TRBD1	15	-	TRBJ1-2	CSVAPLTGGDYGYTF	TGCAGCGTTGCGCCTCTGACAGGGGGGGACTATGGCTACACCTTC
TRBV27	-	14	few	TRBJ1-1	CASSFRGMRTEAFF	TGTGCCAGCAGTTTCCGAGGGATGCGTACTGAAGCTTTCTTT
TRBV9	-	13	once	TRBJ1-2	CASSVDRSYGYTF	TGTGCCAGCAGCGTCGACAGGAGCTATGGCTACACCTTC
TRBV29-1	-	12	-	TRBJ2-5	CSVEGREETQYF	TGCAGCGTTGAAGGGAGGGAAGAGACCCAGTACTTC
TRBV5-6	-	13	few	TRBJ2-3	CASSSGSTDTQYF	TGTGCCAGCAGTAGCGGTAGCACAGATACGCAGTATTTT
TRBV25-1	-	12	-	TRBJ1-5	CASSREIGPQHF	TGTGCCAGCAGCCGGGAGATTGGGCCCCAGCATTTT
TRBV5-6	TRBD1	13	-	TRBJ1-6	CASSWDRESPLHF	TGTGCCAGCAGTTGGGACAGGGAATCACCCCTCCACTTT
TRBV27	-	16	once	TRBJ1-1	CASSFTGFPGRSEAFF	TGTGCCAGCAGTTTTACGGGATTCCCTGGAAGGTCTGAAGCTTTCTTT
TRBV28	TRBD1	14	-	TRBJ2-7	CASRMTGFVYEQYF	TGTGCCAGCAGAATGACAGGGTTCGTCTACGAGCAGTACTTC
TRBV11-2	-	15	-	TRBJ1-5	CASSLDLGDHQPQHF	TGTGCCAGCAGCTTAGATCTAGGAGATCATCAGCCCCAGCATTTT
TRBV27	TRBD2	17	-	TRBJ2-5	CASSLQTSGGLQETQYF	TGTGCCAGCAGTTTACAGACTAGCGGGGGGCTTCAAGAGACCCAGTACTTC
TRBV28	-	12	-	TRBJ2-2	CASSPYTGELFF	TGTGCCAGCAGTCCATACACCGGGGAGCTGTTTTTT
TRBV15	-	15	-	TRBJ2-4	CATSNPRLAKNSQYF	TGTGCCACCAGCAACCCCCGGCTAGCCAAAAACAGTCAGTACTTC
TRBV2	-	14	-	TRBJ1-6	CASRGQGSNSPLHF	TGTGCCAGCAGGGGCCAGGGGAGTAATTCACCCCTCCACTTT
TRBV28	-	15	once	TRBJ1-5	CASSETRHSGQPQHF	TGTGCCAGCAGTGAGACAAGACACTCTGGTCAGCCCCAGCATTTT
TRBV5-1	-	13	-	TRBJ1-6	CASSLSGNSPLHF	TGCGCCAGCAGCTTGTCGGGTAATTCACCCCTCCACTTT
TRBV28	TRBD1	15	-	TRBJ1-5	CASRGRDRPNQPQHF	TGTGCCAGCAGGGGCCGGGACAGGCCGAATCAGCCCCAGCATTTT
TRBV28	TRBD2	15	-	TRBJ2-1	CASSFGGSIYNEQFF	TGTGCCAGCAGTTTCGGCGGGAGTATTTACAATGAGCAGTTCTTC
TRBV2	-	15	-	TRBJ1-1	CASSVPAGMNTEAFF	TGTGCCAGCAGTGTCCCTGCAGGGATGAACACTGAAGCTTTCTTT
TRBV7-9	TRBD2	15	-	TRBJ2-3	CSSSWSGGETDTQYF	TGTTCCAGCAGCTGGAGCGGGGGCGAGACAGATACGCAGTATTTT
TRBV9	-	12	-	TRBJ1-6	CASSVAESILHF	TGTGCCAGCAGCGTAGCCGAGAGCATCCTCCACTTT
TRBV28	-	18	-	TRBJ2-1	CASSRVETTGPWGGEQFF	TGTGCCAGCAGTCGCGTGGAGACGACAGGCCCCTGGGGTGGTGAGCAGTTCTTC
TRBV15	-	14	-	TRBJ2-7	CATRNRASSYEQYF	TGTGCCACCAGGAACAGGGCATCCTCCTACGAGCAGTACTTC
TRBV28	TRBD1	12	-	TRBJ2-7	CASTTGEYEQYF	TGTGCCAGCACCACAGGGGAGTACGAGCAGTACTTC
TRBV9	-	14	-	TRBJ2-1	CASSPMTSSDEQFF	TGTGCCAGCAGCCCGATGACTAGTTCGGATGAGCAGTTCTTC